These 27 T cell receptor beta chains originate from one sample sequenced in a study of blood T cell repertoires in COVID-19. Clones were read by immunoSEQ multiplex PCR, and TCRdb kept only the in-frame ones, dropping some. The table has 200,000 to 300,000 clones, over 75% seen once. Sequenced input: peripheral blood. These receptors were obtained from a human donor in a cohort sampled during active COVID-19.

V and J are TRBV6-2 or TRBV6-3 and TRBJ2-1; TRBD1 matches at 7 bases. Germline V gives CDR1 MNHEY, CDR2 SVGEGT. Trimming took 2 bases from V and 6 from J; bases not matched to a gene: 4. This CDR3 comprises 14 residues. CDR3 loop: CASSYPGQSNEQFF. Written as DNA, the CDR3 is TGTGCCAGCAGTTACCCGGGACAGTCCAATGAGCAGTTCTTC.

The gene calls are TRBV7-3 and TRBJ2-1; 10 bases align to TRBD2. This CDR3 comprises 16 residues. J lost 4 bases, V lost 5 bases, and 8 bases had no gene match. Germline values: CDR1 SGHTA, CDR2 FQGTGA. CDR3 coding DNA: TGTGCCAGCAGCGAAGCTAGCGGGAGTCCGTACAATGAGCAGTTCTTC. It encodes CASSEASGSPYNEQFF.

V gene TRBV7-2 combines with J gene TRBJ2-5; TRBD2 matches at 8 bases. The V and J ends lost 5 bases and 1 base, in that order; junction bases with no gene match: 6. The CDR3 loop spans 15 amino acids. In germline, CDR1 is SGHTA, CDR2 FQGNSA. The CDR3 here is CASSPSGGPQETQYF. The CDR3 region has the DNA TGTGCCAGCAGCCCAAGCGGGGGCCCCCAAGAGACCCAGTACTTC.

CDR3 protein: CASSTSLVTTTVTTFFF. CDR3 DNA: TGTGCCAGCAGCACATCACTTGTGACTACTACTGTTACTACTTTCTTCTTC. The rearrangement uses TRBV7-2 and TRBJ2-1; tentatively, D is TRBD2 (5 bases). V was trimmed by 5 bases and J by 16 bases, leaving 33 bases between them. Germline assignment: CDR1 SGHTA and CDR2 FQGNSA. There are 17 residues in the CDR3.

This rearrangement joins TRBV19 to TRBJ1-1, with D possibly TRBD1 on 6 matching bases. The V end was cut by 1 base, the J end by 10 bases, with 10 bases between. This CDR3 has 12 amino acids. CDR1 LNHDA and CDR2 SQIVND come from the germline V gene (reference sequence). CDR3 nucleotide sequence: TGTGCCAGTAGTATAGGAGGGGGGGCAGCTTTCTTT. Translating it yields CASSIGGGAAFF. The full variable domain, completed using reference TRBV19 and TRBJ1-1, is DGGITQSPKYLFRKEGQNVTLSCEQNLNHDAMYWYRQDPGQGLRLIYYSQIVNDFQKGDIAEGYSVSREKKESFPLTVTSAQKNPTAFYLCASSIGGGAAFFGQGTRLTVV.

This clone was detected once. The V call is TRBV5-1, the J call TRBJ1-2, with D possibly being TRBD1 (5 bases). The germline V gene has CDR1 SGHRS and CDR2 YFSETQ. Deletions cut 3 bases from V and 8 bases from J, with 17 bases between. The CDR3 sequence is 14 residues long. CDR3 bases: TGCGCCAGCAGCTCAATCGGGACTCTTGGGGGCTACACCTTC. Residues: CASSSIGTLGGYTF.

The chain uses TRBV9 and TRBJ2-1, with 13 bases fitting TRBD2. V was pared by 0 bases and J by 6 bases, with 3 bases of the junction left unmatched. The CDR3 spans 16 residues. Germline V lookup: CDR1 SGDLS, CDR2 YYNGEE. The CDR3 spells CASSVGGLAGINEQFF. The CDR3, as DNA: TGTGCCAGCAGCGTAGGGGGACTAGCGGGAATCAATGAGCAGTTCTTC.

V and J are TRBV27 and TRBJ2-1; D perhaps matches TRBD2 (7 bases). V gave up 4 bases and J gave up 5 bases, with 15 bases separating them. Per germline, CDR1 MNHEY and CDR2 SMNVEV (reference sequence). CDR3 length equals 15 residues. The DNA of the CDR3 is TGTGCCAGCAGTTATGCGGGGGCCCTTGACAATGAGCAGTTCTTC. This translates into CASSYAGALDNEQFF.

This rearrangement joins TRBV14 to TRBJ2-2; possibly TRBD1 for D (6 bases). The CDR3 has 14 residues. V lost 4 bases and J 6 bases, leaving 12 bases between the germline ends. Germline loops: CDR1 SGHDN, CDR2 FVKESK. The CDR3 reads CASSLQGPPGELFF. CDR3 DNA sequence: TGTGCCAGCAGCCTTCAGGGGCCCCCCGGGGAGCTGTTTTTT.

This chain uses TRBV27 with TRBJ1-2, with D hard to call. The CDR3 is 15 amino acids. V was shortened by 5 bases and J by 1 base, with 14 bases between the two germline ends. Looked up from germline, CDR1 is MNHEY and CDR2 is SMNVEV (reference sequence). This CDR3 is CASSPRGFLNYGYTF. DNA for the CDR3: TGTGCCAGCAGTCCCCGCGGGTTTCTTAACTATGGCTACACCTTC.

This chain joins TRBV18 and TRBJ1-1; TRBD1 agrees at 7 bases. The junction had 6 bases not matched to a gene; V was cut back by 0 bases and J by 11 bases. Germline loops: CDR1 KGHSH, CDR2 LQKENI. The CDR3 spans 13 residues. This chain's CDR3 is CASSPPGTGEAFF. Here the CDR3 DNA reads TGTGCCAGCTCACCACCGGGAACAGGGGAGGCTTTCTTT. Looking up the rest from reference TRBV18 and TRBJ1-1 gives the full variable domain: NAGVMQNPRHLVRRRGQEARLRCSPMKGHSHVYWYRQLPEEGLKFMVYLQKENIIDESGMPKERFSAEFPKEGPSILRIQQVVRGDSAAYFCASSPPGTGEAFFGQGTRLTVV.

The chain carries TRBV6-1 and TRBJ2-5; D perhaps matches TRBD2 (7 bases). The CDR3 runs 18 residues. Germline V gene lookup returns CDR1 MNHNS and CDR2 SASEGT. Trimming stripped 4 bases from V and 1 base from J, with 22 bases between. Here the CDR3 reads CASSAARGAGALQETQYF. For the CDR3, the DNA is TGTGCCAGCAGTGCCGCTAGAGGGGCGGGGGCCCTCCAAGAGACCCAGTACTTC.

The chain recombines TRBV9 with TRBJ2-1; 15 positions agree with TRBD2. The CDR3 sequence is 16 residues long. Trimming took 5 bases from V and 8 from J; bases not matched to a gene: 8. Germline CDR1 reads SGDLS; CDR2 reads YYNGEE. The chain's CDR3 is CASSLKGLAGGDEQFF. Here the CDR3 DNA reads TGTGCCAGCAGTCTGAAGGGACTAGCGGGAGGCGATGAGCAGTTCTTC. Drawing the rest from reference TRBV9 and TRBJ2-1, the complete variable domain is DSGVTQTPKHLITATGQRVTLRCSPRSGDLSVYWYQQSLDQGLQFLIQYYNGEERAKGNILERFSAQQFPDLHSELNLSSLELGDSALYFCASSLKGLAGGDEQFFGPGTRLTVL.

V usage is TRBV2 and J usage is TRBJ1-1; 9 positions match TRBD1. Per germline, CDR1 SNHLY and CDR2 FYNNEI. This CDR3 contains 15 residues. V lost 6 bases and J lost 0; bases outside the gene matches: 5. CDR3 nucleotides: TGTGCCAGCAGCATACAGGGGGCCATGAACACTGAAGCTTTCTTT. It translates to CASSIQGAMNTEAFF.

This clone was recorded once. The V gene is TRBV7-9, the J gene TRBJ2-7; 11 nucleotides agree with TRBD1. J was trimmed by 8 bases and V by 5 bases; bases with no gene match: 8. Per the germline V gene, CDR1 is SEHNR and CDR2 is FQNEAQ (reference sequence). This CDR3 has 14 residues. The CDR3 is CASSPGQGAAKQYF. CDR3 DNA sequence: TGTGCCAGCAGCCCAGGACAGGGGGCTGCAAAGCAGTACTTC.

The V and J genes are TRBV7-2 and TRBJ2-5; D is unclear. From germline, CDR1 is SGHTA and CDR2 FQGNSA. Trimming left V 0 bases short and J 2 bases short, with 4 bases between. The CDR3 is made up of 13 amino acids. The DNA for the CDR3 is TGTGCCAGCAGCTTAGCCCTTCAAGAGACCCAGTACTTC. Protein sequence: CASSLALQETQYF.

The chain has TRBV7-9 and TRBJ2-1; 7 bases align to TRBD2. The CDR3 spans 12 residues. Germline V gives CDR1 SEHNR, CDR2 FQNEAQ (reference sequence). The V and J ends lost 5 bases and 9 bases, in that order; junction bases with no gene match: 4. The CDR3 sequence is CASSLLAAEQFF. CDR3 coding DNA: TGTGCCAGCAGCCTCCTAGCGGCTGAGCAGTTCTTC.

The chain recombines TRBV28 with TRBJ2-7; 9 bases line up with TRBD2. J lost 4 bases, V lost 5 bases, and 9 bases had no gene match. The CDR3 loop spans 15 amino acids. From germline, CDR1 is MDHEN and CDR2 SYDVKM. The CDR3 bases are TGTGCCAGCAGTCTAGCGGGACGGAGTATATACGAGCAGTACTTC. Translating it yields CASSLAGRSIYEQYF.

The chain employs TRBV18 and TRBJ2-3; TRBD1 might be the D (6 bases). V gave up 4 bases and J gave up 0 bases, with 17 bases separating them. The CDR3 contains 17 residues. In germline, CDR1 is KGHSH, CDR2 LQKENI. The CDR3 here is CASSQNTGIPSTDTQYF. CDR3 bases: TGTGCCAGCTCACAGAACACAGGGATCCCTAGCACAGATACGCAGTATTTT. Based on the CDR3 plus reference TRBV18 and TRBJ2-3, the full variable domain is NAGVMQNPRHLVRRRGQEARLRCSPMKGHSHVYWYRQLPEEGLKFMVYLQKENIIDESGMPKERFSAEFPKEGPSILRIQQVVRGDSAAYFCASSQNTGIPSTDTQYFGPGTRLTVL.

V is TRBV6-2 or TRBV6-3 and J is TRBJ1-6, with D uncertain. Germline V CDR1 and CDR2: MNHEY, SVGEGT. Trimming took off 6 bases at V and 1 base at J, with 13 bases between the two ends. This CDR3 is built from 16 residues. The chain's CDR3 is CASSPVRESYNSPLHF. The CDR3 DNA reads TGTGCCAGCAGCCCGGTGAGGGAGTCCTATAATTCACCCCTCCACTTT.

CDR3 bases: TGCGCCAGCAGCCCGTGGGACATCAACTCCTACGAGCAGTACTTC. It yields the protein CASSPWDINSYEQYF. This chain uses TRBV5-1 with TRBJ2-7, with D perhaps TRBD1 (6 bases). The germline gives CDR1 SGHRS, CDR2 YFSETQ. Trimming removed 4 bases from V and 0 bases from J, with 14 bases in between. There are 15 residues in the CDR3.

This chain uses TRBV7-8 with TRBJ2-2, with 9 bases lining up with TRBD1. This CDR3 has 17 residues. CDR1 and CDR2 (germline): SGHVS, FQNEAQ. With 1 base clipped from V and 3 bases from J, the junction kept 6 bases outside the gene matches. CDR3 DNA sequence: TGTGCCAGCAGCTTAGAGACAGGGGGGTGGGACACCGGGGAGCTGTTTTTT. The encoded protein is CASSLETGGWDTGELFF.

V and J are TRBV20-1 and TRBJ2-5, with 7 bases fitting TRBD2. The CDR3 spans 14 residues. The V gene end was trimmed by 3 bases and the J gene end by 5 bases; junction bases not matched to a gene: 9. The germline V gene has CDR1 DFQATT and CDR2 SNEGSKA (reference sequence). In DNA form, the CDR3 reads TGCAGTGCTAGTGGCGGGGGAGAAGGGGAGACCCAGTACTTC. This encodes CSASGGGEGETQYF.

The rearrangement links TRBV9 to TRBJ1-6; the match to TRBD1 covers 12 bases. CDR3 length equals 15 residues. Germline V gene data show CDR1 as SGDLS and CDR2 as YYNGEE. With 0 bases clipped from V and 9 bases from J, the junction kept 1 base outside the gene matches. DNA for the CDR3: TGTGCCAGCAGCGTAGGGGACAGGGGGCCTTCACCCCTCCACTTT. Protein sequence: CASSVGDRGPSPLHF. The full variable domain, with the rest looked up from reference TRBV9 and TRBJ1-6, is DSGVTQTPKHLITATGQRVTLRCSPRSGDLSVYWYQQSLDQGLQFLIQYYNGEERAKGNILERFSAQQFPDLHSELNLSSLELGDSALYFCASSVGDRGPSPLHFGNGTRLTVT.

V gene TRBV5-1 combines with J gene TRBJ2-2; TRBD2 aligns across 8 bases. CDR3 length: 15 amino acids. V was pared by 0 bases and J by 6 bases, with 4 bases of the junction left unmatched. CDR1 SGHRS and CDR2 YFSETQ come from the germline V gene. Written as DNA, the CDR3 is TGCGCCAGCAGCTTGGGAAGCGGGGGTTCCGGGGAGCTGTTTTTT. Protein: CASSLGSGGSGELFF.

The V and J genes are TRBV10-3 and TRBJ1-6, with 11 bases lining up with TRBD1. V lost 4 bases and J lost 8; bases outside the gene matches: 1. The CDR3 runs 14 residues. Germline CDR1 and CDR2: ENHRY and SYGVKD. The CDR3 region is CAISAGQGDSPLHF. In DNA form, the CDR3 reads TGTGCCATCAGTGCGGGACAGGGGGATTCACCCCTCCACTTT.

This clone was seen more than once but under ten times. The gene calls are TRBV5-1 and TRBJ2-2; 10 bases line up with TRBD2. The CDR3 sequence is 15 residues long. Trimming at V came to 6 bases and at J to 6 bases, leaving 8 bases not matched to a gene. CDR1 and CDR2 from the germline V gene are SGHRS and YFSETQ. CDR3 bases: TGCGCCAGCATCGATGTAGCGGGAGGCCCCGGGGAGCTGTTTTTT. It encodes CASIDVAGGPGELFF.